This T cell receptor beta chain is drawn from a study of vaccination effects on CD4 cells after COVID-19. Data came from immunoSEQ multiplex PCR; TCRdb stores just in-frame clones and leaves some out. The sample lists about 23,000 clones, approximately 70% occurring once. Study findings and constraints: Convalescent patients were few in the study, and early post-infection timepoints were absent. Among infection- and vaccine-induced clones, marked clonal contraction occurred late after vaccination.

Using viral peptide pools, the ViraFEST assay grew out antigen-specific CD4+ T cells prior to sequencing. Once cultured for 10 days, the cells underwent separation to obtain CD4+ T cells. All vaccine recipients tested negative for nucleocapsid antibodies and had never contracted SARS-CoV-2 infection. Cultures received IL-2 medium that replaced half the medium on days 3 and 7. On this clone itself: Its matching antigen is unknown.

The V gene's germline CDR1 is SGHAT and CDR2 FQNNGV. With V trimmed by 6 bases and J by 4 bases, 6 bases remained unmatched. The CDR3 has 15 amino acids. This clonotype was obtained from a human donor who received a COVID-19 vaccine. This sample comprised CD4+ T cells from PBMCs cultured with HCoV-NL63 spike peptides, obtained before COVID-19 vaccination. The chain links TRBV11-2 to TRBJ2-1; TRBD2 matches at 10 bases. CDR3 sequence reads: CASRRSGRDYNEQFF. The CDR3 DNA sequence: TGTGCCAGCAGACGAAGCGGGAGGGATTACAATGAGCAGTTCTTC. The full variable domain, in which reference TRBV11-2 and TRBJ2-1 provide the parts outside the CDR3, is EAGVAQSPRYKIIEKRQSVAFWCNPISGHATLYWYQQILGQGPKLLIQFQNNGVVDDSQLPKDRFSAERLKGVDSTLKIQPAKLEDSAVYLCASRRSGRDYNEQFFGPGTRLTVL.